The TCR beta chain under discussion was sequenced for a study of T cell responses to AZD1222 COVID-19 vaccine. General observations from the study: Clonal diversity was possibly underestimated, and the donors were mostly white British, with more females. Baseline serology detected seropositivity in only a handful of AZD1222 recipients.

There are a few counts of this clone. Its cognate antigen is unknown. Generated by immunoSEQ multiplex PCR, the TCRdb table keeps only in-frame clones and is missing some. Of some 98,000 clones listed, roughly 83% were seen once; the top ten hold 14%. The CDR3 runs to 11 residues. Trimming cost V 6 bases and J 10 bases, with 10 bases left between them. CDR1 MNHEY and CDR2 SVGAGI come from the germline V gene. The chain employs TRBV6-5 and TRBJ2-1, with D perhaps assigned TRBD1 or TRBD2 (5 bases each). The source material was peripheral blood, sampled 28 days after the second AZD1222 dose. This receptor was identified in an adult who received the AZD1222 COVID-19 vaccine. DNA for the CDR3: TGTGCCAGCAGAATGGGGGACGAGCAGTTCTTC. Its translation: CASRMGDEQFF.